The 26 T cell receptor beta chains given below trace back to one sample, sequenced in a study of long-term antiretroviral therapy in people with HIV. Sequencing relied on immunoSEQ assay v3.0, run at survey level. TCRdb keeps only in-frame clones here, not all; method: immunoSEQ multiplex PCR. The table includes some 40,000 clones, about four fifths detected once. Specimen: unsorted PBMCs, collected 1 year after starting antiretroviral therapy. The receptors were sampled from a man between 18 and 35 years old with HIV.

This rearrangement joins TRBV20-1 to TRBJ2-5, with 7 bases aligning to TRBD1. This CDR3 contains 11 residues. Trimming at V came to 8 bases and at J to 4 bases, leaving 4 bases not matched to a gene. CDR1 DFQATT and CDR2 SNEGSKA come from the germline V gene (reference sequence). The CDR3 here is CSIDRAETQYF. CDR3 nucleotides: TGCAGTATTGACAGGGCAGAGACCCAGTACTTC.

The CDR3 spells CASSVDSGSGYEQYF. As DNA, the CDR3 is TGTGCCAGCAGCGTAGATAGCGGGAGTGGCTACGAGCAGTACTTC. This chain links TRBV9 with TRBJ2-7; the match to TRBD2 covers 9 bases. The J segment lost 3 bases and the V segment lost 0 bases, leaving 4 bases of the junction unmatched. CDR3 length equals 15 residues. Germline CDR1 SGDLS, CDR2 YYNGEE.

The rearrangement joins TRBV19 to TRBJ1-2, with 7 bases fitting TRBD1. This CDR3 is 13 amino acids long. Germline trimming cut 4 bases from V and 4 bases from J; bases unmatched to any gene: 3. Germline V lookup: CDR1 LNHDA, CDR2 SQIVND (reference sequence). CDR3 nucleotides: TGTGCCAGTAGTACCACAGGGGTCTATGGCTACACCTTC. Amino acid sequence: CASSTTGVYGYTF.

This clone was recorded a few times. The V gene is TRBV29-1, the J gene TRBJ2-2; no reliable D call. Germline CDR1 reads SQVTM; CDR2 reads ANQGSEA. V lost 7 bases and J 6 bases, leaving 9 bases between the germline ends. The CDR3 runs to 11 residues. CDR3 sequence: CSAEVPGELFF. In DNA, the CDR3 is TGCAGCGCGGAAGTTCCCGGGGAGCTGTTTTTT.

The CDR3 spells CASSFRGGLEDSQPQHF. As DNA, the CDR3 is TGTGCCAGTAGTTTCCGGGGGGGACTAGAGGACAGTCAGCCCCAGCATTTT. The rearrangement links TRBV19 to TRBJ1-5; D may be TRBD1 (6 bases). Germline CDR1 LNHDA, CDR2 SQIVND (reference sequence). V was clipped by 5 bases and J by 6 bases, with 23 bases between them. This CDR3 spans 17 amino acids.

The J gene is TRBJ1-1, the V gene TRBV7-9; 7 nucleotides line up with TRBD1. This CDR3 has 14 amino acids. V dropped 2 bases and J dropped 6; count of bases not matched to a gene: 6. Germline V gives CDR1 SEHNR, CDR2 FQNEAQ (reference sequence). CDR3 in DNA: TGTGCCAGCAGCTTACTCACAGGGGTGGCTGAAGCTTTCTTT. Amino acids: CASSLLTGVAEAFF. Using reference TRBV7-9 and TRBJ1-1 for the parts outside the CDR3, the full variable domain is DTGVSQNPRHKITKRGQNVTFRCDPISEHNRLYWYRQTLGQGPEFLTYFQNEAQLEKSRLLSDRFSAERPKGSFSTLEIQRTEQGDSAMYLCASSLLTGVAEAFFGQGTRLTVV.

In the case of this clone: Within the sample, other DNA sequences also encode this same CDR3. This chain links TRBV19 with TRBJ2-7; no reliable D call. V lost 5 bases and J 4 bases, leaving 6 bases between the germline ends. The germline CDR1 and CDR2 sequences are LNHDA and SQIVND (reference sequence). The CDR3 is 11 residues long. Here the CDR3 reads CASSSRYEQYF. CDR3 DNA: TGTGCCAGTAGTTCGAGGTACGAGCAGTACTTC. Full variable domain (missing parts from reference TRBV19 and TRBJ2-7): DGGITQSPKYLFRKEGQNVTLSCEQNLNHDAMYWYRQDPGQGLRLIYYSQIVNDFQKGDIAEGYSVSREKKESFPLTVTSAQKNPTAFYLCASSSRYEQYFGPGTRLTVT.

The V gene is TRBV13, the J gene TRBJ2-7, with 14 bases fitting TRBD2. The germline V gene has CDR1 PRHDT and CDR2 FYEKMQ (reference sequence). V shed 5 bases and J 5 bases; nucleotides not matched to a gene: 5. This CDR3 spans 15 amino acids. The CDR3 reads CASSPGLAGDHEQYF. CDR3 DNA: TGTGCCAGCAGCCCGGGACTAGCGGGAGACCACGAGCAGTACTTC.

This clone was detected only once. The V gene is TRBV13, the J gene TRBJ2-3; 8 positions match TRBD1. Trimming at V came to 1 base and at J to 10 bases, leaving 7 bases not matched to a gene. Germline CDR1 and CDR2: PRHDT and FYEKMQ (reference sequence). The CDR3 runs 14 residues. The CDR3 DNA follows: TGTGCCAGCAGCTTAGAGGAACAGGGGGACGCGCAGTATTTT. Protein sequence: CASSLEEQGDAQYF.

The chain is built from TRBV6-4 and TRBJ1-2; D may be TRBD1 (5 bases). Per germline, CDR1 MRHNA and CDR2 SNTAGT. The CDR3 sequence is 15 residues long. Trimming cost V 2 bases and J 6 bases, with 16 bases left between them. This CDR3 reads CASSDPSRGVDGYTF. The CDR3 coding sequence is TGTGCCAGCAGTGACCCATCGAGGGGAGTTGATGGCTACACCTTC.

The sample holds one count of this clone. In DNA form, the CDR3 reads TGCGCCAGCAGCTTGGGATTAGGGGGCTACTCCTACGAGCAGTACTTC. Its translation: CASSLGLGGYSYEQYF. The rearrangement uses TRBV5-1 and TRBJ2-7, with 7 bases identical to TRBD1. Germline-derived CDR1 and CDR2 are SGHRS and YFSETQ. V shed 0 bases and J 0 bases; nucleotides not matched to a gene: 6. The CDR3 runs 16 residues.

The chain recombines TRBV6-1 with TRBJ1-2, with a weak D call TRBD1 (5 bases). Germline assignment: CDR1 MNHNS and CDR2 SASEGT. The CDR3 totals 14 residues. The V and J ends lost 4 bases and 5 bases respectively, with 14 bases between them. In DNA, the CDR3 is TGTGCCAGCAGTGTCCCCACAGGAATTTATGGCTACACCTTC. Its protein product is CASSVPTGIYGYTF.

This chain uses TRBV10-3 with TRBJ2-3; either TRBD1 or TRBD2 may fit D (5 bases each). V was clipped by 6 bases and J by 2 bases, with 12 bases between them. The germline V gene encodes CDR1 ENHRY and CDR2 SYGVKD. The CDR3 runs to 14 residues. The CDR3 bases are TGTGCCATCAGGGAACCCGGGGCCACAGATACGCAGTATTTT. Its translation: CAIREPGATDTQYF.

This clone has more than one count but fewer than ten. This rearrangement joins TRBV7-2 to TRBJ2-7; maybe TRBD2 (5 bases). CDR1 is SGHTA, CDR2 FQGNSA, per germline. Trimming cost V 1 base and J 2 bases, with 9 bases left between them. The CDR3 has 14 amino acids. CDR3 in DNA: TGTGCCAGCAGCTTAGAACGGGGTCCCTACGAGCAGTACTTC. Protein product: CASSLERGPYEQYF.

The CDR3 loop is CASSLALGTTEAFF. DNA for the CDR3: TGTGCCAGCAGCTTAGCGCTGGGTACCACTGAAGCTTTCTTT. V is TRBV7-9 and J is TRBJ1-1; D not certain. Germline CDR1 reads SEHNR; CDR2 reads FQNEAQ (reference sequence). The ends were cut back, 0 bases at V and 4 bases at J, with 9 bases in the middle. This CDR3 comprises 14 residues.

CDR3 bases: TGTGCCAGCAGCAAAGCGGGAGGGGGGGATACGCAGTATTTT. It specifies CASSKAGGGDTQYF. The chain employs TRBV7-6 and TRBJ2-3; 10 nucleotides align to TRBD2. Trimming at V came to 5 bases and at J to 6 bases, leaving 5 bases not matched to a gene. The CDR3 covers 14 residues. Germline CDR1 SGHVS, CDR2 FNYEAQ.

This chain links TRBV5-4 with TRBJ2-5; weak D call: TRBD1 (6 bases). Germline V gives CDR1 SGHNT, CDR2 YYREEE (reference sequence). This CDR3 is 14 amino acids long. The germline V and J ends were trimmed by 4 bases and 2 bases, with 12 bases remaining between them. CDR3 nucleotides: TGTGCCAGCAGCACTCGACAGGCTCAAGAGACCCAGTACTTC. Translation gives CASSTRQAQETQYF. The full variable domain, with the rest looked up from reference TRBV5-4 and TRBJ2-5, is ETGVTQSPTHLIKTRGQQVTLRCSSQSGHNTVSWYQQALGQGPQFIFQYYREEENGRGNFPPRFSGLQFPNYSSELNVNALELDDSALYLCASSTRQAQETQYFGPGTRLLVL.

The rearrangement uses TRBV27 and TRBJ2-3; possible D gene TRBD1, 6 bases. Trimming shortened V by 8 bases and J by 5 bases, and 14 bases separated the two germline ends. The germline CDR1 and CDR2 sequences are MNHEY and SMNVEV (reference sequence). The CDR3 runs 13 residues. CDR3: CASRGWGLDTQYF. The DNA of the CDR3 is TGTGCCAGCCGCGGGTGGGGGCTAGATACGCAGTATTTT.

As DNA, the CDR3 is TGTGCCAGCAGCTCCCCGGGGGCAACAGATACGCAGTATTTT. Protein product: CASSSPGATDTQYF. The chain has TRBV7-9 and TRBJ2-3; D is possibly TRBD1 or TRBD2 (6 bases each). Germline CDR1 SEHNR, CDR2 FQNEAQ (reference sequence). The V and J ends lost 4 bases and 3 bases respectively, with 11 bases between them. The CDR3 extends over 14 amino acids.

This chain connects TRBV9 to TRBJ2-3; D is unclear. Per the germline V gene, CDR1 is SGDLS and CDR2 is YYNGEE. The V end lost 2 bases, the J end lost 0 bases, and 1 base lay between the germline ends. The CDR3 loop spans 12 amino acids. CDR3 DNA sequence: TGTGCCAGCAGCGTCAGCACAGATACGCAGTATTTT. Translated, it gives CASSVSTDTQYF.

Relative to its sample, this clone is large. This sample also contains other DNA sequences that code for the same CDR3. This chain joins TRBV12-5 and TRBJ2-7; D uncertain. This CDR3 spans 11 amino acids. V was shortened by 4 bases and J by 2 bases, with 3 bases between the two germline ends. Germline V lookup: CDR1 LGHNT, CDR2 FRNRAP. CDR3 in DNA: TGTGCTAGTGGTTGGGCCTACGAGCAGTACTTC. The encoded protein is CASGWAYEQYF.

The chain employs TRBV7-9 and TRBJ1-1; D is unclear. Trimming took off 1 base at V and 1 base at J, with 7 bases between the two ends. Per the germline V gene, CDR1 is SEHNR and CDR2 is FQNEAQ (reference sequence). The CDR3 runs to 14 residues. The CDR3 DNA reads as TGTGCCAGCAGCTTAGAGACATCGAACACTGAAGCTTTCTTT. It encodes CASSLETSNTEAFF.

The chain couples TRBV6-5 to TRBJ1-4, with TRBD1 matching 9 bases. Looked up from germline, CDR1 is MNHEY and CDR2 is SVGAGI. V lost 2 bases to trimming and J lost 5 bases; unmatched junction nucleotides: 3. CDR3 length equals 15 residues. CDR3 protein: CASSYNDRGNEKLFF. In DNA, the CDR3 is TGTGCCAGCAGTTACAATGACAGGGGGAATGAAAAACTGTTTTTT.

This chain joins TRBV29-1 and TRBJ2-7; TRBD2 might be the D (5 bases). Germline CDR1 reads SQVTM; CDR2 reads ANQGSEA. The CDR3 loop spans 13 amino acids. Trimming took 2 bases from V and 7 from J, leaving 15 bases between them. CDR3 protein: CSVESGELVEQYF. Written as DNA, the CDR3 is TGCAGCGTTGAATCCGGGGAGTTGGTAGAGCAGTACTTC.

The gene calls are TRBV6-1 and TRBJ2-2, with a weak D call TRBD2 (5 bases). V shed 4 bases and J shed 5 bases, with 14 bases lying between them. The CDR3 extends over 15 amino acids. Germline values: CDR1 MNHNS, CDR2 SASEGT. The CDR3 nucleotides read TGTGCCAGCAGTGGGCACCGGGAAGTGACCGGGGAGCTGTTTTTT. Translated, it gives CASSGHREVTGELFF.

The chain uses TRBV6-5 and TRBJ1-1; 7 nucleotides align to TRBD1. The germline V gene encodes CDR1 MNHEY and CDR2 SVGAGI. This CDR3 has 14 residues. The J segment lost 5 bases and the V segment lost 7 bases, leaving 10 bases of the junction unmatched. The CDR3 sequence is CASIKQGITTEAFF. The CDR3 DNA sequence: TGTGCCAGCATAAAACAGGGGATAACGACTGAAGCTTTCTTT.